This T cell receptor beta chain was captured in a study of shared clonotypes between healthy human individuals. Details on this clone: The antigen remains undetermined.

Each unsorted sample relied on about 90 million PBMCs as its source of genomic DNA. The CDR3 consists of 16 residues. CDR1 is LNHNV and CDR2 is YYDKDF in the germline V gene (reference sequence). With V trimmed by 1 base and J by 10 bases, 13 bases remained unmatched. Investigators spread the genomic DNA of each subset evenly over several immunoSEQ plates. Using immunoSEQ multiplex PCR, the repertoire was profiled, and TCRdb retains in-frame clones only, with some absent. The sample records around 500,000 clones, about 72% being singletons. Study-wide results and caveats: Sampling involved blood alone; tissue repertoires likely differ. An anticipated effect of sequencing depth on clonotype sharing among donors was recognized.

This clonotype was obtained from a woman aged 40 to 55 in good health. Some clones in this sample may be carry-over from other donors' samples. The sequenced sample was PBMCs. This chain joins TRBV15 and TRBJ2-1, with 7 bases fitting TRBD2. Here the CDR3 DNA reads TGTGCCACCAGCAGAGTCGCTCTCGGGGGAGGGAGGGAGCAGTTCTTC. It specifies CATSRVALGGGREQFF.